One T cell receptor beta chain is described in this entry. The antigen remains unidentified. TCRdb keeps only in-frame clones here, not all; method: immunoSEQ multiplex PCR. The sample lists roughly 48,000 clones; about 94% were seen once. This CDR3 region has 16 residues. The germline V gene has CDR1 SGDLS and CDR2 YYNGEE. V lost 0 bases to trimming and J lost 7 bases; unmatched junction nucleotides: 7. This specimen belongs to a study of cytomegalovirus exposure and HLA in healthy donors. Looking at the study overall: In a later analysis, it was reported that the 120 or so validation repertoires had been produced on the same platform as the 670 or so repertoires belonging to the first cohort.

Overall study findings and caveats: In the approximately 130 validation repertoires, a later analysis found that first-cohort TCR clusters tended to co-occur.

The receptor's source is a woman in her late teens or twenties in good health and CMV-seropositive. This sequence joins TRBV9 and TRBJ2-1; 10 bases fit TRBD2. Material for sequencing was PBMCs. The CDR3 DNA reads TGTGCCAGCAGCGTAGGATTAAGCGGGAGGGAGAATGAGCAGTTCTTC. As protein: CASSVGLSGRENEQFF.